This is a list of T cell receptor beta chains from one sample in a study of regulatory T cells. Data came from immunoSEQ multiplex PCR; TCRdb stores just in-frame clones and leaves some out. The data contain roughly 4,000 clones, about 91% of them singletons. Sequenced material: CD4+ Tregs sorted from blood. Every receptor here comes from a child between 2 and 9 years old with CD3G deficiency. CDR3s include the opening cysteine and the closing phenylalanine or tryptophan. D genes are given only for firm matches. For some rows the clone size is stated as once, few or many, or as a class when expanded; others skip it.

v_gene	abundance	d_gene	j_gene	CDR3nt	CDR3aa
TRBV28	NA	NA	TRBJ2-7	TGTGCCAGCAGTGTCAAGGGACACCGATCCTACGAGCAGTACTTC	CASSVKGHRSYEQYF
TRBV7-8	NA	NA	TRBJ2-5	TGTGCCAGCAGCAAAACCAAAGAGACCCAGTACTTC	CASSKTKETQYF
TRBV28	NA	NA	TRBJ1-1	TGTGCCAGCAAACTATCTGGGAACACTGAAGCTTTCTTT	CASKLSGNTEAFF
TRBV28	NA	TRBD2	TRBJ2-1	TGTGCCAGCAGTCTTCCACCACGAGCTAGCGGGAGCCAGACTCGGGAGCAGTTCTTC	CASSLPPRASGSQTREQFF
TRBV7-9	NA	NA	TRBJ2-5	TGTGCCAGCAGCTTCCCCGGGCGGGAGACCCAGTACTTC	CASSFPGRETQYF
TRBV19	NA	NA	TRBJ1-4	TGTGCCAGTAGTACCTCGGGGGGGAGACTGTTTTTT	CASSTSGGRLFF
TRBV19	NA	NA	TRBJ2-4	TGTGCCAGTAGTATAAGTGTCAAGAACATTCAGTACTTC	CASSISVKNIQYF
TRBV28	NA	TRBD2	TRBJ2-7	TGTGCCAGCAGTTCCAGGACTAGCGGGAGGGGCGAGCAGTACTTC	CASSSRTSGRGEQYF
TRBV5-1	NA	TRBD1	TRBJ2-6	TGCGCCAGCAGCCCCGGACAGGGGGAGTCTGGGGCCAACGTCCTGACTTTC	CASSPGQGESGANVLTF
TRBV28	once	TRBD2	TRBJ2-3	TGTGCCAGCAGTTCCACACGACTAGCTGGAGGTAGAGATACGCAGTATTTT	CASSSTRLAGGRDTQYF
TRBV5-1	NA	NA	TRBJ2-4	TGCGCCAGCAGCTTGATCGGTACCGCCAAAAACATTCAGTACTTC	CASSLIGTAKNIQYF
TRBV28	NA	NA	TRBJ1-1	TGTGCCAGCAGTTCACCGGGACAAGGGGACACTGAAGCTTTCTTT	CASSSPGQGDTEAFF